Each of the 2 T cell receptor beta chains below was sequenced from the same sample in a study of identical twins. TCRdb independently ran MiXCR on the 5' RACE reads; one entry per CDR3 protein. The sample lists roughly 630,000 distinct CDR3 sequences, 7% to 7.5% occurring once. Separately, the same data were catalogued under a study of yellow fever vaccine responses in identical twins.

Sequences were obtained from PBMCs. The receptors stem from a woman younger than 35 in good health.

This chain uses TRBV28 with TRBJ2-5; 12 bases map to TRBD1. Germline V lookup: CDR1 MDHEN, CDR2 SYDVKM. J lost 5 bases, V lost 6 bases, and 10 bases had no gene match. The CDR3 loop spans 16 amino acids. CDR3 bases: TGTGCCAGCAGCCCTAGGGACAGGGGGCATGTGGAGACCCAGTACTTC. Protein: CASSPRDRGHVETQYF.

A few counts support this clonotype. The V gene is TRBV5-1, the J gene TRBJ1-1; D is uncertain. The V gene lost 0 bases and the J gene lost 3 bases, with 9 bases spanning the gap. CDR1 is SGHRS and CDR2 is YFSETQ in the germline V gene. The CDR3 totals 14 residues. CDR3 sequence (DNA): TGCGCCAGCAGCTTGGTGGAGGCGGACACTGAAGCTTTCTTT. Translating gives CASSLVEADTEAFF.